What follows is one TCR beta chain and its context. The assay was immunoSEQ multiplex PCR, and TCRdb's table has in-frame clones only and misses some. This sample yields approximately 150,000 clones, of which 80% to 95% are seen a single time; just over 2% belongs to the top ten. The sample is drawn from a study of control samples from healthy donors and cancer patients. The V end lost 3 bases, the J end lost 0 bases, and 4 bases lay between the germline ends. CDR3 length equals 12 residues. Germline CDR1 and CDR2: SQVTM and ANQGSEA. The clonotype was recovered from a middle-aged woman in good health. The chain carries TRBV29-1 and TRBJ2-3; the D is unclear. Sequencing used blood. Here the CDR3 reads CSVELSTDTQYF. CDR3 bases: TGCAGCGTTGAGCTAAGCACAGATACGCAGTATTTT.